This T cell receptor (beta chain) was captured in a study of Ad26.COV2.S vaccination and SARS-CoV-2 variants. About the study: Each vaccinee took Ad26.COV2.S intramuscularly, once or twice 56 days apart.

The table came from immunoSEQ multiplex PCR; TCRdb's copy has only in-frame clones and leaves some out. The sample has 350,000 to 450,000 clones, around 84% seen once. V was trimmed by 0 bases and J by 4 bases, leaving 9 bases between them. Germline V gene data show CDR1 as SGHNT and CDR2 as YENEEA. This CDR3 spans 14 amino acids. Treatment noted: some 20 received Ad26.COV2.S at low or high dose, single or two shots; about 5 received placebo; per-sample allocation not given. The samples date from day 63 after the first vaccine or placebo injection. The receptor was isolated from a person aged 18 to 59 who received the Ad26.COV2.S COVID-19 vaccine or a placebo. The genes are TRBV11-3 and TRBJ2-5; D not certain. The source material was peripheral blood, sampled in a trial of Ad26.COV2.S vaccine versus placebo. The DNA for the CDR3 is TGTGCCAGCAGCTTAGATTCACGGTTAGAGACCCAGTACTTC. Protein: CASSLDSRLETQYF.